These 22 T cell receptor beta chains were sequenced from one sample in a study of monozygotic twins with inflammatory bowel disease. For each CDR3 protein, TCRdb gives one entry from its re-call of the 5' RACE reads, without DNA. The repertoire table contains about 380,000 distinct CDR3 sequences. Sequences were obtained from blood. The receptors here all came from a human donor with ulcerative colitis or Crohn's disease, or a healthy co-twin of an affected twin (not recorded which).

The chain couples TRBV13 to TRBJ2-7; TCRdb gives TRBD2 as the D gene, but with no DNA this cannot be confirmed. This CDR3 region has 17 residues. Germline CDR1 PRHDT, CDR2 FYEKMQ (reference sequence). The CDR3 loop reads CASSYSGLPQRTYEQYF.

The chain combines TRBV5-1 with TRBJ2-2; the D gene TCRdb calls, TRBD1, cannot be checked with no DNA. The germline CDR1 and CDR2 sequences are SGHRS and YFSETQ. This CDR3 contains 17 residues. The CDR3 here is CASTPRGQGTNTGELFF.

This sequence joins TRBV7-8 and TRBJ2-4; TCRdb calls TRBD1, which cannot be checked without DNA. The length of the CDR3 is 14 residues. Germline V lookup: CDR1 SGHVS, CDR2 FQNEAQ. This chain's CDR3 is CASSFLIRGDIQYF.

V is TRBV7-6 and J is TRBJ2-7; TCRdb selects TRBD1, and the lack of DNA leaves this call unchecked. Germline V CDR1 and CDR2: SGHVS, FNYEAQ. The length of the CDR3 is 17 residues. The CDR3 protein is CASSLGNYRESGYEQYF. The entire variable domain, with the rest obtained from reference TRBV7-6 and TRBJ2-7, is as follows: GAGVSQSPRYKVTKRGQDVALRCDPISGHVSLYWYRQALGQGPEFLTYFNYEAQQDKSGLPNDRFSAERPEGSISTLTIQRTEQRDSAMYRCASSLGNYRESGYEQYFGPGTRLTVT.

CDR3 loop: CASSRSRGRNQPQHF. This chain connects TRBV28 to TRBJ1-5; TCRdb calls TRBD1, which cannot be checked without DNA. Germline V gene sequence: CDR1 MDHEN, CDR2 SYDVKM. There are 15 residues in the CDR3.

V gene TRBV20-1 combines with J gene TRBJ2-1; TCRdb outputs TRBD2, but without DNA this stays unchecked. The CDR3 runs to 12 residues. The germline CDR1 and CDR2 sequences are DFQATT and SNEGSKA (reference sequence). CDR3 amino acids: CSAERGFNEQFF.

The CDR3 protein is CASSGTAIFSGELFF. This chain uses TRBV28 with TRBJ2-2; without DNA, the TCRdb call of TRBD1 cannot be checked. This CDR3 has 15 residues. Germline V gives CDR1 MDHEN, CDR2 SYDVKM.

Here the CDR3 reads CASSQDRAGVFTGELFF. The J gene is TRBJ2-2, the V gene TRBV4-3; TCRdb's assignment of TRBD1 cannot be checked, as there is no DNA. The CDR3 is 17 residues long. Germline V gene sequence: CDR1 LGHNA, CDR2 YSLEER.

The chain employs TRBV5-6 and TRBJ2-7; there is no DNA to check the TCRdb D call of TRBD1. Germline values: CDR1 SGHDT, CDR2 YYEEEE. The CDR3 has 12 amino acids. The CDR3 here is CASSNRGHEQYF.

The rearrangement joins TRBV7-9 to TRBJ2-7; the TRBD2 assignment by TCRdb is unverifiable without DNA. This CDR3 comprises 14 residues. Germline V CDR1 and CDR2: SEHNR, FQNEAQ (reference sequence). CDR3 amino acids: CASSFIGRGYEQYF.

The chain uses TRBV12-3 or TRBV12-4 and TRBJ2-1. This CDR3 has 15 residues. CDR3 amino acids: CASRYTGALNNEQFF.

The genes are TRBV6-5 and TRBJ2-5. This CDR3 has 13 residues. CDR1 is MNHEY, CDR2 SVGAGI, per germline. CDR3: CASSYSGSGTQYF.

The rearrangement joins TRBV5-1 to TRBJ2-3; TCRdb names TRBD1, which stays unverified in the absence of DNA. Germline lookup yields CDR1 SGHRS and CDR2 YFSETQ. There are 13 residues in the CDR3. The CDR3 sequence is CASQRPPGDTQYF.

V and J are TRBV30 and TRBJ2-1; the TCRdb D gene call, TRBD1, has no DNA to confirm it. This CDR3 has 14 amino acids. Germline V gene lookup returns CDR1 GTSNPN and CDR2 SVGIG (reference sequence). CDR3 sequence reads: CASSPGRPYNEQFF.

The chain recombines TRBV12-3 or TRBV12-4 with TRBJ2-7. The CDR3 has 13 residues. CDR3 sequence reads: CASRRSDRYEQYF.

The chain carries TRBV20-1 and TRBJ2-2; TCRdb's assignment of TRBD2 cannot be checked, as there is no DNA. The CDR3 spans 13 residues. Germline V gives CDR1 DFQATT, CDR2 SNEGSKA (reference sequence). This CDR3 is CSTQRAGYGELFF.

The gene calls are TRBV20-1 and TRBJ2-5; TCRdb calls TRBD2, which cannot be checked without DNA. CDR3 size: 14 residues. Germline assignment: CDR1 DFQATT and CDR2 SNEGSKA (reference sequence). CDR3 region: CSAGGSGGAETQYF.

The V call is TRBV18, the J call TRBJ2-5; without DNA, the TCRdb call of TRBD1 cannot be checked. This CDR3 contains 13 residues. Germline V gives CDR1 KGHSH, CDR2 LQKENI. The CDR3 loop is CASSKDREETQYF.

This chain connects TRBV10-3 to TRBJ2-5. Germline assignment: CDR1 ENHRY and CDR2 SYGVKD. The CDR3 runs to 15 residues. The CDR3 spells CAISEEALLQETQYF.

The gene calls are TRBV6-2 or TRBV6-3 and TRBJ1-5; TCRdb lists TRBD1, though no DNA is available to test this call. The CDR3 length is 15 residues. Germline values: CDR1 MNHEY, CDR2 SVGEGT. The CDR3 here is CASSYPGQYEKPQHF.

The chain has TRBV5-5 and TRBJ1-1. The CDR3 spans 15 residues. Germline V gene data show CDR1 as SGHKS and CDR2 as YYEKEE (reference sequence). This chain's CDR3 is CASSLPDIVPTEAFF.

This CDR3 reads CASSPQGGPQHF. This chain connects TRBV11-2 to TRBJ1-5; without DNA, the TCRdb call of TRBD1 cannot be checked. Per the germline V gene, CDR1 is SGHAT and CDR2 is FQNNGV. The CDR3 extends over 12 amino acids. Complete variable domain (other parts from reference TRBV11-2 and TRBJ1-5): EAGVAQSPRYKIIEKRQSVAFWCNPISGHATLYWYQQILGQGPKLLIQFQNNGVVDDSQLPKDRFSAERLKGVDSTLKIQPAKLEDSAVYLCASSPQGGPQHFGDGTRLSIL.